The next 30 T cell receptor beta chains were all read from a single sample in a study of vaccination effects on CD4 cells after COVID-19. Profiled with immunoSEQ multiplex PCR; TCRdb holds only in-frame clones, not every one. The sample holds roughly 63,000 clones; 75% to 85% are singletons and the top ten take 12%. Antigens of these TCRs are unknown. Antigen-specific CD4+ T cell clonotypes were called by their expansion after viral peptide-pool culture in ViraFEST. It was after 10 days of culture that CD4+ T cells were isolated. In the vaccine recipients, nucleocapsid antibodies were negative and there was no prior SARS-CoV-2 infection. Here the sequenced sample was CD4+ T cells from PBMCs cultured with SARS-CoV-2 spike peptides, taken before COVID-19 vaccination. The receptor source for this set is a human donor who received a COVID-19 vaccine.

The CDR3, as DNA: TGTGCCACCAGTGATACCCGTCAATATGGCACAGATACGCAGTATTTT. Translated: CATSDTRQYGTDTQYF. V is TRBV24-1 and J is TRBJ2-3; D is uncertain. The CDR3 spans 16 residues. V was cut by 3 bases and J by 1 base, with 13 bases left in between. Germline lookup yields CDR1 KGHDR and CDR2 SFDVKD.

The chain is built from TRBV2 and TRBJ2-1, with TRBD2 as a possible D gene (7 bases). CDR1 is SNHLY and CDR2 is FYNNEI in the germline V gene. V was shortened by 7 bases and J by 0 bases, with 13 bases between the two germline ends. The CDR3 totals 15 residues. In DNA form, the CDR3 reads TGTGCCAGCATTAGGGGGAGGGCCTCCTACAATGAGCAGTTCTTC. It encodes CASIRGRASYNEQFF.

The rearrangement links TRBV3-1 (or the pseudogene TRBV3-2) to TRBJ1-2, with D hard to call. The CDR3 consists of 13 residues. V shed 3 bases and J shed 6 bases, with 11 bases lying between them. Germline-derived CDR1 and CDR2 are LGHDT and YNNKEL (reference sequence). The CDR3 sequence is CASSQSAGHGYTF. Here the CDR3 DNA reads TGTGCCAGCAGCCAGTCCGCAGGCCATGGCTACACCTTC.

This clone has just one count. The CDR3 DNA is TGTGCCAGCAGCCCCGGCTGGGGGAACACTGAAGCTTTCTTT. It codes for CASSPGWGNTEAFF. The V gene is TRBV9, the J gene TRBJ1-1; no firm D call. The CDR3 extends over 14 amino acids. Germline CDR1 and CDR2: SGDLS and YYNGEE. Trimming removed 4 bases from V and 1 base from J, with 11 bases in between.

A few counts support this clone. CDR3 bases: TGTGCCAGCAGCCCCGGGACAGGGGAATTTCATGAGCAGTTCTTC. This sequence encodes CASSPGTGEFHEQFF. This chain uses TRBV6-5 with TRBJ2-1, with 10 bases that match TRBD1. The ends lost 6 bases at V and 8 bases at J; junction bases unmatched: 10. CDR3 length: 15 amino acids. CDR1 and CDR2 from the germline V gene are MNHEY and SVGAGI.

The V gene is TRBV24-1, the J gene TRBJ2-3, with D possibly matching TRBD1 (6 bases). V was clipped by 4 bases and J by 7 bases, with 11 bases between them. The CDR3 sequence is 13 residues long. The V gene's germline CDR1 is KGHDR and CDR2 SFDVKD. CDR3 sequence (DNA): TGTGCCACCAGTGACCACGGGACAAATACGCAGTATTTT. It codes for CATSDHGTNTQYF.

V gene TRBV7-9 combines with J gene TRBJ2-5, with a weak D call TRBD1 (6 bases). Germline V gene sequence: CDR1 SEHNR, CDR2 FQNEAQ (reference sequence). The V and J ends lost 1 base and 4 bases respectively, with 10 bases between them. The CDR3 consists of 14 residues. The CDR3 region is CASSLDQGRETQYF. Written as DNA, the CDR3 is TGTGCCAGCAGCTTAGATCAGGGGCGAGAGACCCAGTACTTC.

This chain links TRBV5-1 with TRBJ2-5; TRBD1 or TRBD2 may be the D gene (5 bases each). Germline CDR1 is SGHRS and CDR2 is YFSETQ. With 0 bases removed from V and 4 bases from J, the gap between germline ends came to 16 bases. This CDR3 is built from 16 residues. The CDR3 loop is CASSLALLGPGETQYF. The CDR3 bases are TGCGCCAGCAGCTTGGCCCTTCTGGGACCTGGAGAGACCCAGTACTTC.

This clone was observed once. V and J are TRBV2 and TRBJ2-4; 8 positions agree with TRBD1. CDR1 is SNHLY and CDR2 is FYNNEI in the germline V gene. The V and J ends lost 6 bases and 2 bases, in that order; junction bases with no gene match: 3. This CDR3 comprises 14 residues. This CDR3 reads CASRDRVTKNIQYF. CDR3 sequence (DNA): TGTGCCAGCAGGGACAGGGTGACCAAAAACATTCAGTACTTC.

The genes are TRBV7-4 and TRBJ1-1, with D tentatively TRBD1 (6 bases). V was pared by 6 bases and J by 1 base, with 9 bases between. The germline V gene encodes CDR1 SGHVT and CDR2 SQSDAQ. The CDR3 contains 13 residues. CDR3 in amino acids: CASRGHRNTEAFF. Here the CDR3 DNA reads TGTGCCAGCAGGGGACATAGGAACACTGAAGCTTTCTTT.

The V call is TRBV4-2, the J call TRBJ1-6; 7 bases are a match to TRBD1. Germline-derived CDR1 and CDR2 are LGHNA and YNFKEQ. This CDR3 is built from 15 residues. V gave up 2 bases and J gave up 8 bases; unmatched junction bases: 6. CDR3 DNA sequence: TGTGCCAGCAGCCAATGGGGACAGAGTGATTCACCCCTCCACTTT. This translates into CASSQWGQSDSPLHF.

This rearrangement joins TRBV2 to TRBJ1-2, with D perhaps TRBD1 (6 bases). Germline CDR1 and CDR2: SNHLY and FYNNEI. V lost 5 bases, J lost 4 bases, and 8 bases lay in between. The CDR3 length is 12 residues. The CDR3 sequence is CASSTGPYGYTF. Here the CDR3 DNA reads TGTGCCAGCAGTACAGGGCCCTATGGCTACACCTTC. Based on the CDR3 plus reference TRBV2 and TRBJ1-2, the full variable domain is EPEVTQTPSHQVTQMGQEVILRCVPISNHLYFYWYRQILGQKVEFLVSFYNNEISEKSEIFDDQFSVERPDGSNFTLKIRSTKLEDSAMYFCASSTGPYGYTFGSGTRLTVV.

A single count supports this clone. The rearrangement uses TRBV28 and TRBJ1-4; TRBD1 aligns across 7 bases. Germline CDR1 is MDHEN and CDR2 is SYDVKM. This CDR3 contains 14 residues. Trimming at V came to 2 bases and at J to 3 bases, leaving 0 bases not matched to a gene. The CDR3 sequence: CASSLGQANEKLFF. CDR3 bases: TGTGCCAGCAGTTTAGGACAGGCTAATGAAAAACTGTTTTTT.

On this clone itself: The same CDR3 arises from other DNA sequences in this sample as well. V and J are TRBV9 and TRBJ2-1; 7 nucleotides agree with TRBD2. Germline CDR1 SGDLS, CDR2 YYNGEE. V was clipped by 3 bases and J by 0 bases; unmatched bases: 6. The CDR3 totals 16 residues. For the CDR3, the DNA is TGTGCCAGCAGCGCCGGAGGCGGGAGCTCCTACAATGAGCAGTTCTTC. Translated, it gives CASSAGGGSSYNEQFF.

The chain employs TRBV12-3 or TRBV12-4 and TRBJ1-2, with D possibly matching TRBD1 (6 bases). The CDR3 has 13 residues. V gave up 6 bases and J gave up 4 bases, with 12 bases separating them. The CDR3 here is CASRRGQGYGYTF. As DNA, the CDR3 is TGTGCCAGCAGGAGGGGACAAGGCTATGGCTACACCTTC.

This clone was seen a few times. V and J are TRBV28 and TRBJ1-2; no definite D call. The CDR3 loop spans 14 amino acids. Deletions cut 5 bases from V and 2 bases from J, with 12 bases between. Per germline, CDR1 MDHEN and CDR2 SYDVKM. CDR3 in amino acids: CASSRVSGNYGYTF. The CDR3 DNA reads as TGTGCCAGCAGTCGTGTCTCAGGAAACTATGGCTACACCTTC.

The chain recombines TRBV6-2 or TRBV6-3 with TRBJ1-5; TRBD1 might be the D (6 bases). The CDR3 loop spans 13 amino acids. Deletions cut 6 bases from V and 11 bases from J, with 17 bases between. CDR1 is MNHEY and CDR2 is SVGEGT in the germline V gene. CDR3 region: CASSYDRSTAQHF. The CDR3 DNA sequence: TGTGCCAGCAGCTATGACAGGAGCACGGCCCAGCATTTT.

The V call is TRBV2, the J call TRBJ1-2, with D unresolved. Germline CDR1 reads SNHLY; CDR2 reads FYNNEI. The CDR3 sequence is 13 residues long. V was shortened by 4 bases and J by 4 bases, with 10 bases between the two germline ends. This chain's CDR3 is CASSVSPVYGYTF. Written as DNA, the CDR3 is TGTGCCAGCAGTGTCAGTCCAGTCTATGGCTACACCTTC.

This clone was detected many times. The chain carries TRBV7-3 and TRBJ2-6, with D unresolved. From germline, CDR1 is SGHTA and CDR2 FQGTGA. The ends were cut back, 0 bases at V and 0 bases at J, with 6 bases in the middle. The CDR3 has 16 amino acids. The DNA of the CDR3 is TGTGCCAGCAGCTTAACTTCCAGCTCTGGGGCCAACGTCCTGACTTTC. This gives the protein CASSLTSSSGANVLTF.

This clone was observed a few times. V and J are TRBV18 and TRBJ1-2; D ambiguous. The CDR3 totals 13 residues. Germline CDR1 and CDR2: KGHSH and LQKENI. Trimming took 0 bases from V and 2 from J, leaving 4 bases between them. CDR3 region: CASSPPGNYGYTF. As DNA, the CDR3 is TGTGCCAGCTCACCACCGGGGAACTATGGCTACACCTTC.

CDR3 loop: CASRRQGFETQYF. The CDR3 bases are TGTGCCAGTAGGCGACAGGGTTTTGAGACCCAGTACTTC. The J gene is TRBJ2-5, the V gene TRBV19; 7 bases are a match to TRBD1. The CDR3 length is 13 residues. Trimming at V came to 6 bases and at J to 5 bases, leaving 6 bases not matched to a gene. CDR1 LNHDA and CDR2 SQIVND come from the germline V gene (reference sequence). The variable domain in full, with the rest retrieved from reference TRBV19 and TRBJ2-5, is DGGITQSPKYLFRKEGQNVTLSCEQNLNHDAMYWYRQDPGQGLRLIYYSQIVNDFQKGDIAEGYSVSREKKESFPLTVTSAQKNPTAFYLCASRRQGFETQYFGPGTRLLVL.

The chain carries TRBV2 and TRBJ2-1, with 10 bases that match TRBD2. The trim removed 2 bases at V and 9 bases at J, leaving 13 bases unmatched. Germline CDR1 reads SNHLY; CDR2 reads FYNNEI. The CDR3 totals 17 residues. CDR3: CASSEIPSGGLFGEQFF. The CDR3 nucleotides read TGTGCCAGCAGTGAAATCCCTAGCGGGGGTTTGTTCGGTGAGCAGTTCTTC.

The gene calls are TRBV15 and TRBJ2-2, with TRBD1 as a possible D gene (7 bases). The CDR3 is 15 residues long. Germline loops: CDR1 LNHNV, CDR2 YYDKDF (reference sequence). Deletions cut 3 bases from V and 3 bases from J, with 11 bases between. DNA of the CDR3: TGTGCCACCAGCAGCCCCAGGGGGGACACCGGGGAGCTGTTTTTT. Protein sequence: CATSSPRGDTGELFF.

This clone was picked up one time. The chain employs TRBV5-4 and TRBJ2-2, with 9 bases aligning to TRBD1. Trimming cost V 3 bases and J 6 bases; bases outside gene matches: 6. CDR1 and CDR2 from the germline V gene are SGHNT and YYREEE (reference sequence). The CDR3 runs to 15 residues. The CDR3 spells CASSYRTGAPGELFF. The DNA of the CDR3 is TGTGCCAGCAGCTATCGGACAGGGGCTCCCGGGGAGCTGTTTTTT.

CDR3 amino acids: CASSLRQPNEKLFF. CDR3 in DNA: TGTGCCAGCAGTCTCCGACAGCCTAATGAAAAACTGTTTTTT. V and J are TRBV28 and TRBJ1-4; D is possibly TRBD1 (5 bases). Germline CDR1 and CDR2: MDHEN and SYDVKM. Trimming pared 5 bases from V and 3 bases from J, leaving 10 bases between. The CDR3 length is 14 residues.

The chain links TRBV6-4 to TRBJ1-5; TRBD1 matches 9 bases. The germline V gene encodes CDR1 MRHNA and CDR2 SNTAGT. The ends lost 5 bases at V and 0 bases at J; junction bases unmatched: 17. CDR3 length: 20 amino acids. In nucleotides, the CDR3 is TGTGCCAGCAGTTGGATGCAACCCGGGACAGGGAATTTTAGCAATCAGCCCCAGCATTTT. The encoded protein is CASSWMQPGTGNFSNQPQHF.

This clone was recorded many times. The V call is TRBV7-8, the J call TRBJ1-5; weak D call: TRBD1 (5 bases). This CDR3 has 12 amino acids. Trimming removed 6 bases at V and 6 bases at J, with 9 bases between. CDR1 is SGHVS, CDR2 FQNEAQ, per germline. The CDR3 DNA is TGTGCCAGCAGTCCCCAGGGTCAGCCCCAGCATTTT. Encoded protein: CASSPQGQPQHF. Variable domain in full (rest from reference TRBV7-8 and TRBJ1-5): GAGVSQSPRYKVAKRGQDVALRCDPISGHVSLFWYQQALGQGPEFLTYFQNEAQLDKSGLPSDRFFAERPEGSVSTLKIQRTQQEDSAVYLCASSPQGQPQHFGDGTRLSIL.

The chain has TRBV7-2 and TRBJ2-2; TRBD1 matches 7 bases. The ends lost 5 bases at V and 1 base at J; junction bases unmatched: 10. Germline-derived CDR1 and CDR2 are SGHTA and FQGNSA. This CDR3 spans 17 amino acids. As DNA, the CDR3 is TGTGCCAGCAGCACCGGCCCGGGACAGCGGAACACCGGGGAGCTGTTTTTT. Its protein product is CASSTGPGQRNTGELFF.

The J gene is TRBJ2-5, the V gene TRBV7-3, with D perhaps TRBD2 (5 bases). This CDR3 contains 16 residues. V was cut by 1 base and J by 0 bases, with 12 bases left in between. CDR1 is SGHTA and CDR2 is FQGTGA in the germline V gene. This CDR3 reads CASSLMASPNQETQYF. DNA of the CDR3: TGTGCCAGCAGCTTAATGGCTAGCCCAAACCAAGAGACCCAGTACTTC.

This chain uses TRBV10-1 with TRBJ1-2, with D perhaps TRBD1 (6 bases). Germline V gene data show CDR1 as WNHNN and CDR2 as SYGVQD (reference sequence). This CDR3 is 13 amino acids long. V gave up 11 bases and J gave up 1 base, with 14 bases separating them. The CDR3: CACTGNINYGYTF. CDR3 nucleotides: TGCGCCTGCACAGGGAATATTAACTATGGCTACACCTTC.